This T cell receptor beta chain derives from a study of STAT5B mutations in CD4+ large granular lymphocyte leukemia. Sequencing was performed with immunoSEQ multiplex PCR; in TCRdb, only in-frame clones are kept and a portion is missing. This table holds approximately 32,000 clones, about 91% found once. The sequencing input was CD4+ T cells from blood buffy coats. The sequence was obtained from a human donor in good health.

The CDR3 sequence: CASRSGVQFRGYTF. DNA for the CDR3: TGTGCCAGCAGATCAGGGGTCCAGTTTCGAGGCTACACCTTC. This chain uses TRBV5-4 with TRBJ1-2; TRBD1 is a possible D gene (6 bases). In germline, CDR1 is SGHNT, CDR2 YYREEE (reference sequence). CDR3 length: 14 amino acids. Trimming took 5 bases from V and 8 from J, leaving 19 bases between them.